The T cell receptor beta chain under discussion was sequenced for a study of blood T cell repertoires in COVID-19. Overall study: T cells, B-cell-depleted T cells, or PBMCs provided the cDNA or gDNA that served as material.

Original methodology: For nucleated cells, counts were estimated from reference gene primer amplification. The assay was immunoSEQ multiplex PCR, and TCRdb's table has in-frame clones only and misses some. V and J calls and clone size are copied from that table; D and trimming were computed from the DNA. The repertoire holds about 160,000 clones, with roughly 81% as singletons. This CDR3 has 15 amino acids. Trimming took off 6 bases at V and 2 bases at J, with 15 bases between the two ends. Germline CDR1 reads SNHLY; CDR2 reads FYNNEI. This clone was picked up one time. The source material was peripheral blood. The source is a man aged 35 to 55 with acute or convalescent COVID-19. This chain joins TRBV2 and TRBJ2-3; TRBD1 is a possible D gene (8 bases). The CDR3 DNA is TGTGCCAGCAGCTACAGGGGGGGCCTCACAGATACGCAGTATTTT. Encoded protein: CASSYRGGLTDTQYF.